These T cell receptor beta chains were read from a single sample in a study of T cell responses to AZD1222 COVID-19 vaccine. Libraries were prepared by immunoSEQ multiplex PCR; TCRdb keeps only in-frame clonotypes and omits some of them. The data contain over 100,000 clones, more than 65% of them seen just once; the ten biggest clones take up roughly 9.9%. The sequencing here drew on peripheral blood, taken on day 0 of AZD1222 vaccination. The receptor set was obtained from an adult in good health. Both conserved end residues are part of each CDR3. The D gene is left open where the match is weak. Not all rows give a size; the values are once, few, many and, for expanded clones, a class.

TRBJ1-2,TRBV5-1,.,.,CASNPGNGKWDGYTF
TRBJ2-1,TRBV10-3,.,TRBD2,CAISQVSGGGYNEQFF
TRBJ2-1,TRBV7-2,once,TRBD2,CASSPGLAGGPDNEQFF
TRBJ1-2,TRBV5-1,.,.,CASSAGRVDGYTF
TRBJ2-7,TRBV2,.,TRBD1,CASSVQGSEQYF
TRBJ1-2,TRBV16,.,TRBD1,CASSRLTGEGNYGYTF
TRBJ1-1,TRBV6-5,once,TRBD1,CASSPYRGNTEAFF
TRBJ2-7,TRBV6-1,.,TRBD2,CASSERGTSGAYEQYF
TRBJ2-7,TRBV5-8,.,TRBD1,CASSLRSGGYEQYF
TRBJ2-3,TRBV6-6,.,TRBD1,CASSLRRGQGETDTQYF
TRBJ2-7,TRBV7-2,.,.,CASSTQTASINEQYF
TRBJ2-3,TRBV7-2,.,.,CASSTAAWAALDTQYF
TRBJ2-3,TRBV4-1,.,TRBD1,CASSRDRGTTDTQYF
TRBJ2-7,TRBV27,.,.,CASSFLGDSYEQYF
TRBJ1-5,TRBV19,.,.,CASSESGSNQPQHF
TRBJ2-7,TRBV7-3,.,TRBD2,CASSLSGSPTYEQYF
TRBJ2-2,TRBV2,.,TRBD1,CASEDRANTGELFF
TRBJ1-3,TRBV19,.,TRBD1,CASSIDRAAPGNTIYF
TRBJ2-7,TRBV28,.,TRBD1,CASSAGQGAYEQYF
TRBJ2-2,TRBV27,.,.,CASQQGGFGELFF
TRBJ1-6,TRBV18,.,.,CASSPTEASPLHF
TRBJ1-1,TRBV6-1,few,TRBD1,CASSEGRDRAEAFF
TRBJ2-1,TRBV4-1,.,.,CASSQHVSGTHPSDEQFF
TRBJ2-7,TRBV5-4,few,.,CASSSGESPYEQYF
TRBJ2-7,TRBV24-1,.,TRBD2,CATSDRGTSLYSYEQYF
TRBJ1-5,TRBV7-2,.,TRBD1,CASSLTGIGQPQHF
TRBJ1-1,TRBV7-8,.,.,CASNLGMRNTEAFF
TRBJ1-6,TRBV28,.,.,CASSSEPSALHF